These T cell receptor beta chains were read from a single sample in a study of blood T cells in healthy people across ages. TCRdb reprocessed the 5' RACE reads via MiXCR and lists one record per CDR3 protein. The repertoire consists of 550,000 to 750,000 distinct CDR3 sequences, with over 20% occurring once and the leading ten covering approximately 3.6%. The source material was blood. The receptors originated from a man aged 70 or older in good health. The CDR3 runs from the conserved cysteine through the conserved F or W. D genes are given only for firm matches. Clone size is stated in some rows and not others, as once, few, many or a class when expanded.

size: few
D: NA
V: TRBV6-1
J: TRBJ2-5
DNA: TGTGCCAGCAGTGAAGGGTTAAGTACGGGACTCCGCCAAGAGACCCAGTACTTC
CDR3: CASSEGLSTGLRQETQYF

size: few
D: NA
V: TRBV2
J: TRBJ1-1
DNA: TGTGCCAGCAGTGAAGGGGGGTCTCGGGCTTTCTTT
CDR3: CASSEGGSRAFF

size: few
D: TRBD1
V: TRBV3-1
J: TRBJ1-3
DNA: TGTGCCAGCAGCCACCCTCATACCCCCTCGGACAGGGAGACTCCCTCTGGAAACACCATATATTTT
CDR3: CASSHPHTPSDRETPSGNTIYF

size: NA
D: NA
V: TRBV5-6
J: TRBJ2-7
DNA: TGTGCCAGCAGCGCCAGGGGCCGGTCCTACGAGCAGTACTTC
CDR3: CASSARGRSYEQYF

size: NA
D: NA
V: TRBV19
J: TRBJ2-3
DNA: TGTGCCAGTAGTATGCGAAACATCAAGAAGAGCACAGATACGCAGTATTTT
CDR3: CASSMRNIKKSTDTQYF

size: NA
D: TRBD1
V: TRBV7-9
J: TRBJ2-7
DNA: TGTGCCAGCAGCTTAGGACAGGGTCGATCTGACGAGCAGTACTTC
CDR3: CASSLGQGRSDEQYF

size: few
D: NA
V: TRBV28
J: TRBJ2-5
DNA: TGTGCCAGCAGTTTACCCTCAGGGCGAGAGACCCAGTACTTC
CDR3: CASSLPSGRETQYF

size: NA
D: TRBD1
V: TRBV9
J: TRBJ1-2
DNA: TGTGCCAGCAGCGTAGACAGGGGGGGAAACTATGGCTACACCTTC
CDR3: CASSVDRGGNYGYTF

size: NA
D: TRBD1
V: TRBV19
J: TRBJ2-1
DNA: TGTGCCAGTAGGGGACAGGGCGTCGATGAGCAGTTCTTC
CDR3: CASRGQGVDEQFF

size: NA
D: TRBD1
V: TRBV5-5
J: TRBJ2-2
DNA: TGTGCCAGCAGCTTGAGACAGGGCGTGAGCACCGGGGAGCTGTTTTTT
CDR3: CASSLRQGVSTGELFF

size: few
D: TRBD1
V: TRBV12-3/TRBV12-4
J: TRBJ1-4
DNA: TGTGCCAGCAGCCAGGGGGCCGGGGAAAAACTGTTTTTT
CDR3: CASSQGAGEKLFF

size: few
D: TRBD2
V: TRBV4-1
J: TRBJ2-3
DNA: TGCGCCAGCAGCCGAGAACTAGCGCCACTCACAGATACGCAGTATTTT
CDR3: CASSRELAPLTDTQYF

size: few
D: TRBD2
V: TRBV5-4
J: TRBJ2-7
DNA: TGTGCCAGCAGTCTTCCGGGGACTAGCGGGGGCTACGAGCAGTACTTC
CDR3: CASSLPGTSGGYEQYF

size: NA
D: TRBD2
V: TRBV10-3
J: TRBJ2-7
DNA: TGTGCCATCAGTGAGTCGCGGCTAGCGGGAGACCCCTACGAGCAGTACTTC
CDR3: CAISESRLAGDPYEQYF

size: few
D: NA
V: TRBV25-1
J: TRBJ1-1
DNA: TGTGCCAGCAGTGGAGCGGGGGGATCACGTATGAACACTGAAGCTTTCTTT
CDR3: CASSGAGGSRMNTEAFF